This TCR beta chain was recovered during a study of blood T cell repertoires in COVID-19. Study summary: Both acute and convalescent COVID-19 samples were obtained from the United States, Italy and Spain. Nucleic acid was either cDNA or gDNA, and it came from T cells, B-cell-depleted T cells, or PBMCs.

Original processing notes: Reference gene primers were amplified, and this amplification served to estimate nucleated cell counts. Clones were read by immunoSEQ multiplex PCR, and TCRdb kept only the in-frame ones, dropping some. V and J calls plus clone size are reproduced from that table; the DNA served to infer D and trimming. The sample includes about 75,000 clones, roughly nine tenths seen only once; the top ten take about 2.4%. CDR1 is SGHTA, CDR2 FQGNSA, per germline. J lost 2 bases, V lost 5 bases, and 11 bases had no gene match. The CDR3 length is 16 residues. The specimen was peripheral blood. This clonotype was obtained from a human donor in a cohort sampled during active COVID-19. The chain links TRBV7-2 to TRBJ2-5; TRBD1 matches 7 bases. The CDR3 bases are TGTGCCAGCAGCATAGGGCCGGGACAGAATCAAGAGACCCAGTACTTC. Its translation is CASSIGPGQNQETQYF.